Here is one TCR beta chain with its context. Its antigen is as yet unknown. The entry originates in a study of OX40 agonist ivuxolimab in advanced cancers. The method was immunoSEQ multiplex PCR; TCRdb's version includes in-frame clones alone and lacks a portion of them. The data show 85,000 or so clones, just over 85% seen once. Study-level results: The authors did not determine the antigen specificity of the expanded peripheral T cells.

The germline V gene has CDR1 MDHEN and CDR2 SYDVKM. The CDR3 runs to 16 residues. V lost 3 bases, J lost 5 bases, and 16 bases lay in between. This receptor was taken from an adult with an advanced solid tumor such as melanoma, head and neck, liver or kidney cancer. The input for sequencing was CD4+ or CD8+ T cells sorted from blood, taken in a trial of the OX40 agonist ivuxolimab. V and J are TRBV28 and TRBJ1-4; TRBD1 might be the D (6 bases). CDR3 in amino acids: CASSFNRGGVNEKLFF. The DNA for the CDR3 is TGTGCCAGCAGTTTCAATCGAGGGGGGGTGAATGAAAAACTGTTTTTT.